These 5 T cell receptor beta chains came from one sample sequenced in a study of blood T cell repertoires in COVID-19. Data came from immunoSEQ multiplex PCR; TCRdb stores just in-frame clones and leaves some out. Altogether a few hundred thousand clones are present, approximately 89% being singletons, with the ten largest covering about 0.78%. Sample: PBMCs or T cells enriched from blood (not recorded which). The receptors derive from a middle-aged woman who had been exposed to COVID-19.

The CDR3 nucleotides read TGTGCCAGCAGTGAATCTCGACAGCCACTTTCTGAAGCTTTCTTT. This sequence encodes CASSESRQPLSEAFF. V usage is TRBV25-1 and J usage is TRBJ1-1, with a possible D match to TRBD1 (5 bases). The CDR3 consists of 15 residues. The V and J ends lost 1 base and 6 bases respectively, with 15 bases between them. Germline assignment: CDR1 MGHDK and CDR2 SYGVNS.

The chain has TRBV19 and TRBJ1-2, with D tentatively TRBD1 (5 bases). Germline V CDR1 and CDR2: LNHDA, SQIVND (reference sequence). With 3 bases removed from V and 2 bases from J, the gap between germline ends came to 7 bases. This CDR3 has 13 amino acids. The DNA of the CDR3 is TGTGCCAGTAGTATTTCAGGGAACTATGGCTACACCTTC. It is translated as CASSISGNYGYTF.

This clone has a single count. J is TRBJ1-1 and V is TRBV5-1, with a possible D match to TRBD1 (6 bases). The germline V gene encodes CDR1 SGHRS and CDR2 YFSETQ. The CDR3 totals 15 residues. Trimming shortened V by 4 bases and J by 0 bases, and 13 bases separated the two germline ends. CDR3 DNA sequence: TGCGCCAGCAGCACCCAAGGGGGTATGAACACTGAAGCTTTCTTT. It yields the protein CASSTQGGMNTEAFF. The variable domain in full, with the rest retrieved from reference TRBV5-1 and TRBJ1-1, is KAGVTQTPRYLIKTRGQQVTLSCSPISGHRSVSWYQQTPGQGLQFLFEYFSETQRNKGNFPGRFSGRQFSNSRSEMNVSTLELGDSALYLCASSTQGGMNTEAFFGQGTRLTVV.

The CDR3 here is CASSRTGQGNTEAFF. In DNA form, the CDR3 reads TGTGCCAGCAGCCGAACGGGACAGGGGAACACTGAAGCTTTCTTT. The chain employs TRBV7-9 and TRBJ1-1; 9 bases match TRBD1. Germline V gene data show CDR1 as SEHNR and CDR2 as FQNEAQ (reference sequence). V trimming: 5 bases; J trimming: 1 base; junction bases outside the gene matches: 5. This CDR3 region has 15 residues.

The V and J genes are TRBV7-8 and TRBJ2-5; TRBD2 aligns across 16 bases. Germline V gene lookup returns CDR1 SGHVS and CDR2 FQNEAQ. V shed 5 bases, J shed 2 bases, and the junction held 8 bases outside the gene matches. There are 18 residues in the CDR3. In DNA form, the CDR3 reads TGTGCCAGCAGCCCAGGGACTAGCGGGGGGGGACGACAAGAGACCCAGTACTTC. Translation gives CASSPGTSGGGRQETQYF.